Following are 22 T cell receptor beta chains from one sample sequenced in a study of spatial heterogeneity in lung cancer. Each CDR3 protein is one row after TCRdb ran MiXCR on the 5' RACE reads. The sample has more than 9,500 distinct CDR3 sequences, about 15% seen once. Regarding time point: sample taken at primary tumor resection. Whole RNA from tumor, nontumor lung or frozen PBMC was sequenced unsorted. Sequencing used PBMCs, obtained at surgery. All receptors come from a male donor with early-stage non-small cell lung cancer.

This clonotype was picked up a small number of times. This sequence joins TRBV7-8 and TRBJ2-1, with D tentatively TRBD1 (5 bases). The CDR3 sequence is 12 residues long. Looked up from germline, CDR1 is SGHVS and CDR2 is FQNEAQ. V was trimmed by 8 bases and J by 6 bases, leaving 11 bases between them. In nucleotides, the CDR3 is TGTGCCAGCGGATTCACAGGCAATGAGCAGTTCTTC. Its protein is CASGFTGNEQFF.

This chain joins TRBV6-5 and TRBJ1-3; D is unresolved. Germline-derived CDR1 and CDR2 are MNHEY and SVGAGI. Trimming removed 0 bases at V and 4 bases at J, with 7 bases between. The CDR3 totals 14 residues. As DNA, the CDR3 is TGTGCCAGCAGTTACTCGAGCCAGGGAAACACCATATATTTT. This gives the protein CASSYSSQGNTIYF.

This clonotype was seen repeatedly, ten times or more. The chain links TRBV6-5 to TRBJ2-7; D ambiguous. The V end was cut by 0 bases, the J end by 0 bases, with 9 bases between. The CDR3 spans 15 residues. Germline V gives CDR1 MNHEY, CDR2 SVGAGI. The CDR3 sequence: CASSYSAWDSYEQYF. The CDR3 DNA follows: TGTGCCAGCAGTTACTCGGCCTGGGACTCCTACGAGCAGTACTTC.

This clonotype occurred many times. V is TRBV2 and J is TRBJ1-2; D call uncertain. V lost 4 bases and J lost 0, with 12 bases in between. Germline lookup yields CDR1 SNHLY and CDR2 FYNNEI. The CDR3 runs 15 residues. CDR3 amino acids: CASSGRAGPNYGYTF. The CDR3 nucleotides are TGTGCCAGCAGTGGAAGGGCAGGCCCTAACTATGGCTACACCTTC.

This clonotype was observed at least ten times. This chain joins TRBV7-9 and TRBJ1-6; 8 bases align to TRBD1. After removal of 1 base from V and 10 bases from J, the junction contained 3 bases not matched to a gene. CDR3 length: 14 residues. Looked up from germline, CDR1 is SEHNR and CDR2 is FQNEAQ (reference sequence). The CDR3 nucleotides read TGTGCCAGCAGCTTAGGACAGGGGATATCACCCCTCCACTTT. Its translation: CASSLGQGISPLHF.

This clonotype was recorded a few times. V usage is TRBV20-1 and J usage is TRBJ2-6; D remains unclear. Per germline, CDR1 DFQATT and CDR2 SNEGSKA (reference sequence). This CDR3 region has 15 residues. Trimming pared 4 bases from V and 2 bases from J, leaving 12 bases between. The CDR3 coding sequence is TGCAGTGCTACCCGACTCTCAGCTGGGGCCAACGTCCTGACTTTC. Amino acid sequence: CSATRLSAGANVLTF.

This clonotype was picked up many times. The chain's CDR3 is CASTTRPGSQRTGELFF. CDR3 nucleotide sequence: TGTGCCAGCACCACCCGCCCGGGCAGCCAGCGAACCGGGGAGCTGTTTTTT. The chain is built from TRBV6-5 and TRBJ2-2, with D unclear. The V gene lost 7 bases and the J gene lost 5 bases, with 23 bases spanning the gap. This CDR3 has 17 amino acids. Germline-derived CDR1 and CDR2 are MNHEY and SVGAGI.

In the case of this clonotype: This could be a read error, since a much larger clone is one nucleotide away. Here the CDR3 DNA reads TGTGCCAGCGGGCCGAGACAGATGTTCGGCTACACCTTC. Amino acid sequence: CASGPRQMFGYTF. The chain employs TRBV12-3 or TRBV12-4 and TRBJ1-2, with D perhaps TRBD1 (5 bases). The CDR3 spans 13 residues. Trimming left V 8 bases short and J 8 bases short, with 18 bases between.

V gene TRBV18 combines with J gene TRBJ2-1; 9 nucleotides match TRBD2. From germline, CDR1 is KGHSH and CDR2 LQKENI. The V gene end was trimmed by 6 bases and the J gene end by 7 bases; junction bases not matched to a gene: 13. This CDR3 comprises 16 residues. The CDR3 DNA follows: TGTGCCAGCTCGAGCGGCGCGAGCGGGAGGACGAATGAGCAGTTCTTC. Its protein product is CASSSGASGRTNEQFF. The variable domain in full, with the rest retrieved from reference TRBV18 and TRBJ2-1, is NAGVMQNPRHLVRRRGQEARLRCSPMKGHSHVYWYRQLPEEGLKFMVYLQKENIIDESGMPKERFSAEFPKEGPSILRIQQVVRGDSAAYFCASSSGASGRTNEQFFGPGTRLTVL.

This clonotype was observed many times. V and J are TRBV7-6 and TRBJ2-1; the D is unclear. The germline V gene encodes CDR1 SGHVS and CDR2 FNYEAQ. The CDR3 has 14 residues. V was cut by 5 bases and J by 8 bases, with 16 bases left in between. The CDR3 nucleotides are TGTGCCAGCAGCCTCCGGTCCGGGCGCGATGAGCAGTTCTTC. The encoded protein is CASSLRSGRDEQFF.

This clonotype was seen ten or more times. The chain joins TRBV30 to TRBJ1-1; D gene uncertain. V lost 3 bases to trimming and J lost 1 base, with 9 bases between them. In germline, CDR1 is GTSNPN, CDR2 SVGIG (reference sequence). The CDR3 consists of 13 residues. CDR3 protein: CAWRKWGNTEAFF. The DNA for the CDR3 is TGTGCCTGGAGAAAGTGGGGGAACACTGAAGCTTTCTTT.

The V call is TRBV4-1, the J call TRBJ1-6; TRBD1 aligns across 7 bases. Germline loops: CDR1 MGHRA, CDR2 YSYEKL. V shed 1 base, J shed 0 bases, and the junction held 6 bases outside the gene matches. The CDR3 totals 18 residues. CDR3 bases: TGCGCCAGCAGCCAAGCCTTGACAGGGAGCTCCTATAATTCACCCCTCCACTTT. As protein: CASSQALTGSSYNSPLHF.

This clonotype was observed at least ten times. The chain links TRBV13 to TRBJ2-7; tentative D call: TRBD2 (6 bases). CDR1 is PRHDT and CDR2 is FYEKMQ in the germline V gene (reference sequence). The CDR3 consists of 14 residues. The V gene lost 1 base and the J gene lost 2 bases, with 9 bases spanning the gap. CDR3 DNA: TGTGCCAGCAGCTTAGAGGGACTTCCCTACGAGCAGTACTTC. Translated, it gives CASSLEGLPYEQYF.

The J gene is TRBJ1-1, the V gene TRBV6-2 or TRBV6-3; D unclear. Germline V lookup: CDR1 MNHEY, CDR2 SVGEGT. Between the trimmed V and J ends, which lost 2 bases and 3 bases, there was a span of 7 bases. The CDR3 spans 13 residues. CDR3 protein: CASSYRRDTEAFF. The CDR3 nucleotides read TGTGCCAGCAGTTACAGACGGGACACTGAAGCTTTCTTT.

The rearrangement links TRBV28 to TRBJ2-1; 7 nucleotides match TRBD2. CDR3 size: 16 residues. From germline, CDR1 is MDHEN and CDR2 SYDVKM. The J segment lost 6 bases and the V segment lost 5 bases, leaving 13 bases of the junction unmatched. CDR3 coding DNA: TGTGCCAGCAGTCGAGCGGGGCTCGCTCGTGGCAATGAGCAGTTCTTC. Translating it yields CASSRAGLARGNEQFF.

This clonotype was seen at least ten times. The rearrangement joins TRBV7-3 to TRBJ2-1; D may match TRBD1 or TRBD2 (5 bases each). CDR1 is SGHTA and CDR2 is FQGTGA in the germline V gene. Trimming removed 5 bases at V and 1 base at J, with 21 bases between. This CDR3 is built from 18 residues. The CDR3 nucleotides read TGTGCCAGCAGCCCTATGGCATCCGGGACGGATTCCTACAATGAGCAGTTCTTC. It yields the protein CASSPMASGTDSYNEQFF.

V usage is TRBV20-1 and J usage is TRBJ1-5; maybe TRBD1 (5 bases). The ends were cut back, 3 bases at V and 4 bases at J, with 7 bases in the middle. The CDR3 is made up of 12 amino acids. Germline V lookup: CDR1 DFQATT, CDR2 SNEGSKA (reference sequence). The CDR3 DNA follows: TGCAGTGCTAGTCAGGGAAATCAGCCCCAGCATTTT. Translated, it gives CSASQGNQPQHF.

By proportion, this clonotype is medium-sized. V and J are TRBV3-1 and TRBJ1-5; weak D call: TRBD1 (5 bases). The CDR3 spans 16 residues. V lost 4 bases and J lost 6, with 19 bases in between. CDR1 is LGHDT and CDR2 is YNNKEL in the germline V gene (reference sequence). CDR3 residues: CASSPTQLGASQPQHF. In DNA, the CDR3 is TGTGCCAGCAGCCCAACTCAGCTAGGGGCGAGTCAGCCCCAGCATTTT.

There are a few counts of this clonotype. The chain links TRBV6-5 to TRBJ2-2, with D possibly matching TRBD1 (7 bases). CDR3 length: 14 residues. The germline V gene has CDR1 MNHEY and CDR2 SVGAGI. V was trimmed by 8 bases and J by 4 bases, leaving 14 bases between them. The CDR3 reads CASGAGGGTGELFF. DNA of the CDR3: TGTGCCAGCGGCGCAGGGGGAGGCACCGGGGAGCTGTTTTTT.

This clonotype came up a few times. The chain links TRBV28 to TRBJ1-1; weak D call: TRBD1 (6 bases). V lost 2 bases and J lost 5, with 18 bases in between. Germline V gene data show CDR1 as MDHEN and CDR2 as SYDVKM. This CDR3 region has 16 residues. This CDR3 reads CASSLKSLLRGTEAFF. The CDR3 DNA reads TGTGCCAGCAGTTTAAAATCCCTCCTAAGGGGGACTGAAGCTTTCTTT.

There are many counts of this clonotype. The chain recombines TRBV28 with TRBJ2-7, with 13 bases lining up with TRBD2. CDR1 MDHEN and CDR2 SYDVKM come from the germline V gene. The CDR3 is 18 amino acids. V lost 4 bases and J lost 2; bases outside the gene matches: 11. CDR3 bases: TGTGCCAGCAGTTATGCATGGACTAGCGGGAGTAGGACCTACGAGCAGTACTTC. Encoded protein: CASSYAWTSGSRTYEQYF.

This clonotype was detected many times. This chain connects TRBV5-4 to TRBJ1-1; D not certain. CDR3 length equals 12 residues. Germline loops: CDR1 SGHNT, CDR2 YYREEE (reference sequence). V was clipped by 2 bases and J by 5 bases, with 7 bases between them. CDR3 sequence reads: CASSFSGTEAFF. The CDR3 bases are TGTGCCAGCAGCTTTAGTGGGACTGAAGCTTTCTTT.